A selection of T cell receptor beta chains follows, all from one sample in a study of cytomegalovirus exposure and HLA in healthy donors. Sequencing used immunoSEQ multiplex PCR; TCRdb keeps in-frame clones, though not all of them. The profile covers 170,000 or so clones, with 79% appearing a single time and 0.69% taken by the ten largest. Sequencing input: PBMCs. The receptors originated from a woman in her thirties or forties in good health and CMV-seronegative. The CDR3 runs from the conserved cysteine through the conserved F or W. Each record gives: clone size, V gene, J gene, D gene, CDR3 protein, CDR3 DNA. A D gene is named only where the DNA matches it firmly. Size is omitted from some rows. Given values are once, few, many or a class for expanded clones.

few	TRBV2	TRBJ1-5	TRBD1	CASSKGASNQPQHF	TGTGCCAGCAGTAAGGGGGCGAGCAATCAGCCCCAGCATTTT
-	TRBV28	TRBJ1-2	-	CASSFQRAGGYTF	TGTGCCAGCAGTTTTCAGAGGGCCGGAGGCTACACCTTC
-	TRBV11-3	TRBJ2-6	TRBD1	CASSSQGALGANVLTF	TGTGCCAGCAGCTCACAGGGGGCGCTTGGGGCCAACGTCCTGACTTTC
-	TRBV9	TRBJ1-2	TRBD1	CASSPRQGRAGYTF	TGTGCCAGCAGCCCGAGACAGGGTAGAGCTGGCTACACCTTC
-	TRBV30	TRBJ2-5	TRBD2	CAWLAGGRGPQETQYF	TGTGCCTGGTTAGCGGGAGGGAGGGGGCCCCAAGAGACCCAGTACTTC
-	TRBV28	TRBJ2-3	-	CASVLTGLPDTQYF	TGTGCCAGCGTACTTACAGGGCTTCCAGATACGCAGTATTTT
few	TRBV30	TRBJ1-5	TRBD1	CAWRRQGPNQQPQHF	TGTGCCTGGAGAAGACAGGGGCCGAATCAGCAGCCCCAGCATTTT
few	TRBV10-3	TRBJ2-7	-	CAISESYERASYEQYF	TGTGCCATCAGTGAGTCCTACGAGCGTGCCTCCTACGAGCAGTACTTC
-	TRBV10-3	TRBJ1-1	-	CAIMRAGGTEAFF	TGTGCCATCATGCGAGCCGGGGGCACTGAAGCTTTCTTT
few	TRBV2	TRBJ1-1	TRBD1	CASRDRMGAFF	TGTGCCAGCAGGGACAGGATGGGAGCTTTCTTT
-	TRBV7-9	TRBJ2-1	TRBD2	CASSWTGLAGGNEQFF	TGTGCCAGCAGCTGGACGGGACTAGCGGGAGGCAATGAGCAGTTCTTC
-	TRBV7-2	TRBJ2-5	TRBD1	CASSLDRGFGETQYF	TGTGCCAGCAGCTTGGACAGGGGGTTCGGAGAGACCCAGTACTTC
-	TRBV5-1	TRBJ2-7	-	CASSLDPGVDEQYF	TGCGCCAGCAGCTTGGACCCGGGAGTCGACGAGCAGTACTTC
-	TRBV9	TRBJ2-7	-	CASSVERSGLDREF	TGTGCCAGCAGCGTAGAAAGGTCGGGGTTGGACCGAGAGTTC
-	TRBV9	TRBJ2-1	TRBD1	CASSVRDRGLPSYNEQFF	TGTGCCAGCAGCGTCCGGGACAGGGGTCTTCCCTCCTACAATGAGCAGTTCTTC
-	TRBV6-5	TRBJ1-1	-	CASSYSRGTPNTEAFF	TGTGCCAGCAGTTACTCGAGAGGGACACCTAACACTGAAGCTTTCTTT
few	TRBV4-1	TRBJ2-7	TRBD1	CASSQEQGPYEQYF	TGCGCCAGCAGCCAAGAACAGGGGCCTTACGAGCAGTACTTC
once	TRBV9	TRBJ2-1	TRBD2	CASSALGASGINEQFF	TGTGCCAGCAGCGCTCTAGGGGCTAGCGGGATAAATGAGCAGTTCTTC
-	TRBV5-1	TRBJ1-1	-	CSSGLTGISAEAFF	TGCTCAAGCGGTCTTACAGGGATAAGCGCTGAAGCTTTCTTT
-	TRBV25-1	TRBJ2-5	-	CASSELGQQETQYF	TGTGCCAGCAGTGAATTGGGGCAGCAAGAGACCCAGTACTTC
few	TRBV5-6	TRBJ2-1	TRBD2	CASSTLLAALTYNEQFF	TGTGCCAGCAGCACCTTACTAGCGGCCTTAACCTACAATGAGCAGTTCTTC
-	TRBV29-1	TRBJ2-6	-	CSVETGQSFFSGANVLTF	TGCAGCGTTGAAACAGGGCAGTCCTTCTTCTCTGGGGCCAACGTCCTGACTTTC
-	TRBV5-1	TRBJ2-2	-	CASREEANTGELFF	TGCGCCAGCCGAGAGGAGGCGAACACCGGGGAGCTGTTTTTT
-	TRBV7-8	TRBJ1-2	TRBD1	CASSLVQGAGYTF	TGTGCCAGCAGCTTAGTACAGGGGGCGGGCTACACCTTC
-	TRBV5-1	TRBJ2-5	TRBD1	CASSRDGTEETQYF	TGCGCCAGCAGCCGAGACGGGACAGAAGAGACCCAGTACTTC
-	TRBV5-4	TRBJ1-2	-	CASSFVGSGYNTF	TGTGCCAGCAGCTTTGTGGGCTCGGGATATAACACCTTC
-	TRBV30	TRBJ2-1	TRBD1	CAWDRGAYNEQFF	TGTGCCTGGGACAGGGGCGCCTACAATGAGCAGTTCTTC
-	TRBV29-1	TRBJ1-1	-	CSVREGGKTEAFF	TGCAGCGTCCGCGAGGGGGGGAAGACTGAAGCTTTCTTT
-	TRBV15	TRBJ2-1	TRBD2	CATSRDLTSGRSYNEQFF	TGTGCCACCAGCAGAGACCTGACTAGCGGGAGGTCCTACAATGAGCAGTTCTTC
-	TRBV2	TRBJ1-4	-	CASIEVVATNEKLFF	TGTGCCAGCATAGAGGTAGTGGCAACTAATGAAAAACTGTTTTTT
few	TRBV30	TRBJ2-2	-	CAWSVQGSGELFF	TGTGCCTGGAGTGTACAGGGTTCCGGGGAGCTGTTTTTT
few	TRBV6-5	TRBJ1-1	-	CASSYDSGEGEAFF	TGTGCCAGCAGTTACGACTCAGGAGAGGGTGAAGCTTTCTTT
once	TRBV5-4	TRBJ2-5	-	CASSLPPQETQYF	TGTGCCAGCAGCCTTCCCCCCCAAGAGACCCAGTACTTC
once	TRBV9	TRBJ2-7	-	CASSVAGNQGGYEQYF	TGTGCCAGCAGCGTAGCTGGCAACCAGGGGGGATACGAGCAGTACTTC
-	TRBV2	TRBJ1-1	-	CASSELGSLNTEAFF	TGTGCCAGCAGTGAACTCGGGTCACTGAACACTGAAGCTTTCTTT
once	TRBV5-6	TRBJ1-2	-	CASSPFGGREYGYTF	TGTGCCAGCAGCCCGTTCGGGGGGCGCGAGTATGGCTACACCTTC
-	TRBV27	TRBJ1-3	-	CASSSRGPFSGNTIYF	TGTGCCAGCAGTTCCCGAGGGCCGTTCTCTGGAAACACCATATATTTT
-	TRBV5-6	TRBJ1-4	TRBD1	CASSLGGQATNEKLFF	TGTGCCAGCAGCTTGGGAGGACAGGCAACTAATGAAAAACTGTTTTTT
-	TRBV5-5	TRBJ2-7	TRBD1	CASRLGQDSSYEQYF	TGTGCCAGCAGGTTGGGACAGGACAGCTCCTACGAGCAGTACTTC
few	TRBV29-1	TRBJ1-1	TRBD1	CSVAGTATEAFF	TGCAGCGTCGCCGGGACAGCCACTGAAGCTTTCTTT